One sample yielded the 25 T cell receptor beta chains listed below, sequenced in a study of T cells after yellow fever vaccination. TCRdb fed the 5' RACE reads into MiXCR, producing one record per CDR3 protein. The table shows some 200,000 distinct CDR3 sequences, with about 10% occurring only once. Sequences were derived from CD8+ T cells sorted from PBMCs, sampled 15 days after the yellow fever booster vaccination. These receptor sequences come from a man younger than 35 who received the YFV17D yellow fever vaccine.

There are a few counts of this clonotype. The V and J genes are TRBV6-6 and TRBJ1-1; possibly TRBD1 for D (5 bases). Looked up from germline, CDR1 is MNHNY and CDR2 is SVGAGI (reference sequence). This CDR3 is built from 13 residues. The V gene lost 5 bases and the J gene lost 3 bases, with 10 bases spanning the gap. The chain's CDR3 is CASSTGEDTEAFF. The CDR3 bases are TGTGCCAGCAGTACGGGGGAGGACACTGAAGCTTTCTTT.

The CDR3 protein is CASSQEMGVVNNSPLHF. In DNA form, the CDR3 reads TGTGCCAGCAGCCAAGAGATGGGGGTCGTGAATAATTCACCCCTCCACTTT. The rearrangement uses TRBV4-2 and TRBJ1-6; D may be TRBD1 (5 bases). The V gene lost 0 bases and the J gene lost 5 bases, with 14 bases spanning the gap. Per germline, CDR1 LGHNA and CDR2 YNFKEQ. The CDR3 consists of 17 residues.

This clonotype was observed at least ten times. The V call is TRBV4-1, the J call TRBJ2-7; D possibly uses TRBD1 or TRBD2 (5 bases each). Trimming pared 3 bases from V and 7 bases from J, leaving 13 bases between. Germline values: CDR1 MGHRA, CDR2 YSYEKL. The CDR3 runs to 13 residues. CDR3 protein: CASSQGVGLEQYV. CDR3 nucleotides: TGCGCCAGCAGCCAGGGGGTCGGGCTGGAGCAGTACGTC.

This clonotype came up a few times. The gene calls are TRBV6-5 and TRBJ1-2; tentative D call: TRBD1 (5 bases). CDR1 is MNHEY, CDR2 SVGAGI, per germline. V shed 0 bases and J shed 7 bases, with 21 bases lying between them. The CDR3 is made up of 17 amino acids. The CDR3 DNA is TGTGCCAGCAGTTACTCGACAGAGGTCGGCAGGGAACGTGGCTACACCTTC. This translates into CASSYSTEVGRERGYTF.

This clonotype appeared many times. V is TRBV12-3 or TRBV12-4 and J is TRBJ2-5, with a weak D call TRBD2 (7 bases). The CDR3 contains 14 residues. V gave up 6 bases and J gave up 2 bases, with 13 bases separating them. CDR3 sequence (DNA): TGTGCCAGCAGCCCCCGGGGGGCTCAAGAGACCCAGTACTTC. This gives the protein CASSPRGAQETQYF.

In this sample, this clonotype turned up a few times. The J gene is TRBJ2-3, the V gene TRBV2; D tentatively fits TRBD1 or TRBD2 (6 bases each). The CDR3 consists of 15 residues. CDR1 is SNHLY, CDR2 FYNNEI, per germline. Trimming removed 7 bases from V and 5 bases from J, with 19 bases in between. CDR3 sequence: CASTEGHFPLDTQYF. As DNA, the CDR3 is TGTGCCAGCACGGAGGGACATTTCCCGCTAGATACGCAGTATTTT.

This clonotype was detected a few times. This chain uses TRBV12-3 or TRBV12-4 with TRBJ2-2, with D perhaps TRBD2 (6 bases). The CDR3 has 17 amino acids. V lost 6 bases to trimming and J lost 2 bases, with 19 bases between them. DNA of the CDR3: TGTGCCAGCAGCTCGACCCCGGAGGGACGAAACACCGGGGAGCTGTTTTTT. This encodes CASSSTPEGRNTGELFF.

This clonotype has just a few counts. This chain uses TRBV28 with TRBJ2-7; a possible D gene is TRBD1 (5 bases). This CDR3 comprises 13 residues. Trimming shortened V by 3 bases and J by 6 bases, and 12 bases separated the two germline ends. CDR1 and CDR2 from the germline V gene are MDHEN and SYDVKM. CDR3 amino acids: CASSFSLRAEQYF. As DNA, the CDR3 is TGTGCCAGCAGTTTCAGCCTCAGGGCCGAGCAGTACTTC. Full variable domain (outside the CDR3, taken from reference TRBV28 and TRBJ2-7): DVKVTQSSRYLVKRTGEKVFLECVQDMDHENMFWYRQDPGLGLRLIYFSYDVKMKEKGDIPEGYSVSREKKERFSLILESASTNQTSMYLCASSFSLRAEQYFGPGTRLTVT.

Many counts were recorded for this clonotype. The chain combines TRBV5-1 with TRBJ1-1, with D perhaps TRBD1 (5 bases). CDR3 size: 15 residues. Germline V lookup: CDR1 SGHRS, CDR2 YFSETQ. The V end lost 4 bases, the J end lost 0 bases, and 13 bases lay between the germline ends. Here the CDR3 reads CASSQGRHMNTEAFF. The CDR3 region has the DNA TGCGCCAGCAGCCAGGGACGCCACATGAACACTGAAGCTTTCTTT.

The CDR3 spells CASSSTRPISPYTF. The CDR3 coding sequence is TGCGCCAGCAGCTCGACCCGGCCGATCTCGCCCTACACCTTC. The rearrangement joins TRBV5-1 to TRBJ1-2; the D is unclear. CDR3 length: 14 residues. The germline CDR1 and CDR2 sequences are SGHRS and YFSETQ. Trimming removed 3 bases at V and 10 bases at J, with 19 bases between.

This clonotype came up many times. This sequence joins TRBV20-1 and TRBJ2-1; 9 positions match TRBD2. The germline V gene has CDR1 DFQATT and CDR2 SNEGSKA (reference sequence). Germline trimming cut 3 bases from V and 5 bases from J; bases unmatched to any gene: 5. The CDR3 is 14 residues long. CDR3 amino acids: CSARDIAGDNEQFF. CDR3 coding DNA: TGCAGTGCTAGGGATATAGCGGGGGACAATGAGCAGTTCTTC.

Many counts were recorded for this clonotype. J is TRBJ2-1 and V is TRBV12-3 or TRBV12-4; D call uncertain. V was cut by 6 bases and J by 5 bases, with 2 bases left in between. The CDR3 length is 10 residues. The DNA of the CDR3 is TGTGCCAGCAGCCACAATGAGCAGTTCTTC. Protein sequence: CASSHNEQFF.

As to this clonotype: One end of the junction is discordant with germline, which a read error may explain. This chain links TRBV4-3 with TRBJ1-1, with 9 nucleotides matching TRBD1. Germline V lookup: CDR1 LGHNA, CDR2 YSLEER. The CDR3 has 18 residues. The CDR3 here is CASSEESRDRAQNTEAFF. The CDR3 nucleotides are TGCGCCAGCAGCGAAGAAAGCCGGGACAGGGCCCAGAACACTGAAGCTTTCTTT.

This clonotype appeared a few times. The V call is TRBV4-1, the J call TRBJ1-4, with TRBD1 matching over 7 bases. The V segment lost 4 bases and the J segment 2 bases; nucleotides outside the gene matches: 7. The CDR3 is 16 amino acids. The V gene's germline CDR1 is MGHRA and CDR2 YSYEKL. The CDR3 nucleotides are TGCGCCAGCAGCCGGCTGACAGGGAGCACTAATGAAAAACTGTTTTTT. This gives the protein CASSRLTGSTNEKLFF.

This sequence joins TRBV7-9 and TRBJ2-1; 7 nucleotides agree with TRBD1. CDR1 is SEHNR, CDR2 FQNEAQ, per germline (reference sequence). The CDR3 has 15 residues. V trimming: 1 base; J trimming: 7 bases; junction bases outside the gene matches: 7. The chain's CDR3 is CASSLEGTATNEQFF. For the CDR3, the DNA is TGTGCCAGCAGCTTAGAGGGGACAGCCACAAATGAGCAGTTCTTC. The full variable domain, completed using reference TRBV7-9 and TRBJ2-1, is DTGVSQNPRHKITKRGQNVTFRCDPISEHNRLYWYRQTLGQGPEFLTYFQNEAQLEKSRLLSDRFSAERPKGSFSTLEIQRTEQGDSAMYLCASSLEGTATNEQFFGPGTRLTVL.

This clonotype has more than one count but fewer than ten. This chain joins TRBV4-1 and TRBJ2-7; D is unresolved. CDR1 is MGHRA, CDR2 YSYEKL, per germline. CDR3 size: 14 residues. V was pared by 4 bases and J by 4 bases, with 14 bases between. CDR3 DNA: TGCGCCAGCAGCCTGCGACCGGGTCCTTACGAGCAGTACGTC. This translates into CASSLRPGPYEQYV.

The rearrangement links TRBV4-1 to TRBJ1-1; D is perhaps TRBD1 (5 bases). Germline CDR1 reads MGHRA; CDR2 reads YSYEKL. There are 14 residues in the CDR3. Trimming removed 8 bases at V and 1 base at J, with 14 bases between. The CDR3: CASRQRIENTEAFF. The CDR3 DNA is TGCGCCAGCCGACAGCGTATCGAGAACACTGAAGCTTTCTTT.

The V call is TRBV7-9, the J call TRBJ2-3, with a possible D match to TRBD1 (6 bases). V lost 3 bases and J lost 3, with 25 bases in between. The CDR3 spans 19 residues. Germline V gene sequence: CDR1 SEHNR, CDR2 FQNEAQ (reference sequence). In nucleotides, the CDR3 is TGTGCCAGCAGCTTTAATATGGTGGGTCGGACAGAGAAAACAGATACGCAGTATTTT. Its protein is CASSFNMVGRTEKTDTQYF.

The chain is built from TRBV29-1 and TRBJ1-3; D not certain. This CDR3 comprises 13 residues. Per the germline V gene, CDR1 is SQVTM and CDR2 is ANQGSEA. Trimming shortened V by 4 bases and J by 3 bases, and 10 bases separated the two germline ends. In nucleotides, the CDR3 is TGCAGCGTTGGTGGTGGGGATGGAAACACCATATATTTT. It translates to CSVGGGDGNTIYF.

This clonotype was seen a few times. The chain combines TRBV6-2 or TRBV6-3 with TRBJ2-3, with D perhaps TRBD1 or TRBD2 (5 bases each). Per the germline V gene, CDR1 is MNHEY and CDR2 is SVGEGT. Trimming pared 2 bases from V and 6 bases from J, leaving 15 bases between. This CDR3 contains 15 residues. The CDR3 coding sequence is TGTGCCAGCAGTTACCCTGGGACGGGCTGGGATACGCAGTATTTT. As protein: CASSYPGTGWDTQYF.

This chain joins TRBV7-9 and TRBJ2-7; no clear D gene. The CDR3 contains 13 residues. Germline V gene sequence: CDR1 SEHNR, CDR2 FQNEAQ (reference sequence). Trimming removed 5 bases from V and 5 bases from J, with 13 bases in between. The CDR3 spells CASSREATHEQYF. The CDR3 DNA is TGTGCCAGCAGCCGAGAGGCCACCCACGAGCAGTACTTC.

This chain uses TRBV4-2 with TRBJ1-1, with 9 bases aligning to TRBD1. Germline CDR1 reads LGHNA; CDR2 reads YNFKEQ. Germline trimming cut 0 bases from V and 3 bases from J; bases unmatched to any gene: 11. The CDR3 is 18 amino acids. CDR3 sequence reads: CASSQDIWDRVFDTEAFF. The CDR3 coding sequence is TGTGCCAGCAGCCAAGATATTTGGGACAGGGTATTTGACACTGAAGCTTTCTTT.

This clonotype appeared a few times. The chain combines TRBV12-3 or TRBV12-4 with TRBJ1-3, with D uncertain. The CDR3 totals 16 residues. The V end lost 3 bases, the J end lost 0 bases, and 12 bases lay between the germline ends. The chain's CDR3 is CASSLGSGLSGNTIYF. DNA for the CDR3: TGTGCCAGCAGTTTGGGCAGCGGCCTCTCTGGAAACACCATATATTTT.

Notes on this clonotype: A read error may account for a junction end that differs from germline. This CDR3 is CASSYVQRSNQRQHF. The CDR3 DNA sequence: TGTGCCAGCAGTTACGTCCAAAGAAGCAATCAGCGCCAGCATTTT. V and J are TRBV6-2 or TRBV6-3 and TRBJ1-5; D is ambiguous. Per the germline V gene, CDR1 is MNHEY and CDR2 is SVGEGT. The CDR3 has 15 amino acids.

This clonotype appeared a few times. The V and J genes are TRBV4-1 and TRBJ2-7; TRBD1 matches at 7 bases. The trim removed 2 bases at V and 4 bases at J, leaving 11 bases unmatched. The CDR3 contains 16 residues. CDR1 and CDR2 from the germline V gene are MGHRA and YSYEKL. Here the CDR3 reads CASSQSNRGLGYEQYF. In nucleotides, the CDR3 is TGCGCCAGCAGCCAATCGAACAGGGGCCTGGGGTACGAGCAGTACTTC.